This T cell receptor beta chain is drawn from a study of beta chain features in type 1 diabetes. General study points: Type 1 diabetes patients had fewer VDJ junction insertions and more deletions.

This clone was observed a handful of times. Its matching antigen is unknown. The CDR3 extends over 14 amino acids. V shed 5 bases and J shed 5 bases, with 15 bases lying between them. In germline, CDR1 is SEHNR, CDR2 FQNEAQ (reference sequence). Sequenced material consisted of expressed TCRB transcripts (all of the isolated RNA was reverse transcribed). Some clones are missing from TCRdb's copy, which holds only in-frame ones; the method was immunoSEQ multiplex PCR. The table shows 150,000 to 200,000 clones, with over 7.5% occurring only once. Sequencing used central memory CD4+ T cells from blood. The chain carries TRBV7-9 and TRBJ1-1; a possible D gene is TRBD1 (6 bases). This sequence was found in a woman aged 18-29 years in good health. The CDR3 here is CASSPLSRGTEAFF. Here the CDR3 DNA reads TGTGCCAGCAGCCCACTAAGCAGGGGAACTGAAGCTTTCTTT.